This passage covers 5 T cell receptor beta chains from one sample sequenced in a study of T cell clonality in common variable immunodeficiency. The table came from immunoSEQ multiplex PCR; TCRdb's copy has only in-frame clones and leaves some out. Sampling found some 54,000 clones, none seen once. Sequencing was carried out using peripheral blood mononuclear cells. These receptors were obtained from a person between 18 and 75 years old in good health.

This clone occurred many times. Read coverage stops 3 residues before the CDR3 terminus; the germline J gene supplies the remainder. This chain connects TRBV19 to TRBJ1-1; D is unclear. V was shortened by 6 bases and J by 3 bases, with 11 bases between the two germline ends. From germline, CDR1 is LNHDA and CDR2 SQIVND (reference sequence). This CDR3 contains 13 residues. The CDR3 reads CASSMTRDTEAFF. Partial CDR3 DNA: TGTGCCAGTAGCATGACAAGGGACACTGAA.

In its sample, this clone was seen many times. The CDR3 end falls 3 residues outside the read, so it is completed with the germline J gene. This rearrangement joins TRBV18 to TRBJ2-3, with D possibly matching TRBD2 (6 bases). The CDR3 is made up of 15 amino acids. In germline, CDR1 is KGHSH, CDR2 LQKENI. V was cut by 8 bases and J by 0 bases, with 15 bases left in between. CDR3: CASTPAGTSTDTQYF. The CDR3 DNA, read in part, is TGTGCCAGCACCCCGGCAGGGACTAGCACAGATACG.

At least ten counts were recorded for this clone. The sequenced CDR3 bases are TGTGCCAGCAGTGAATCGCTGGGACAGGGGGCAAACATT. Translated: CASSESLGQGANI. The entire CDR3 sequence reads CASSESLGQGANIQYF. The chain links TRBV6-1 to TRBJ2-4, with TRBD1 identical over 12 bases. The read terminates 3 residues ahead of where the CDR3 ends, so the germline J gene completes it. The CDR3 has 16 amino acids. From germline, CDR1 is MNHNS and CDR2 SASEGT. J gave up 6 bases and V 2 bases, and 5 bases lay outside the gene matches.

This clone has at least ten counts. Read sequence stops 3 residues before the CDR3 end, and the germline J gene provides the missing end. The same CDR3 also results from other DNA sequences found in this sample. The J gene is TRBJ2-3, the V gene TRBV6-1, with TRBD1 identical over 8 bases. From germline, CDR1 is MNHNS and CDR2 SASEGT. Trimming took 3 bases from V and 3 from J; bases not matched to a gene: 5. The CDR3 sequence is 15 residues long. The CDR3 here is CASSDLRGHTDTQYF. The sequenced CDR3 bases are TGTGCCAGCAGTGATCTCAGGGGGCATACAGATACG.

This clone was observed at least ten times. The observed sequence ends 3 residues before the CDR3 terminus, with the missing tail filled in from the germline J gene. The V gene is TRBV5-4, the J gene TRBJ1-1; D is uncertain. CDR3 length: 13 amino acids. V was cut by 4 bases and J by 7 bases, with 14 bases left in between. CDR1 is SGHNT and CDR2 is YYREEE in the germline V gene (reference sequence). The covered CDR3 bases are TGTGCCAGCAGCGCTGATCAGGCGCTTGAA. Translating gives CASSADQALE. The full CDR3 protein is CASSADQALEAFF.